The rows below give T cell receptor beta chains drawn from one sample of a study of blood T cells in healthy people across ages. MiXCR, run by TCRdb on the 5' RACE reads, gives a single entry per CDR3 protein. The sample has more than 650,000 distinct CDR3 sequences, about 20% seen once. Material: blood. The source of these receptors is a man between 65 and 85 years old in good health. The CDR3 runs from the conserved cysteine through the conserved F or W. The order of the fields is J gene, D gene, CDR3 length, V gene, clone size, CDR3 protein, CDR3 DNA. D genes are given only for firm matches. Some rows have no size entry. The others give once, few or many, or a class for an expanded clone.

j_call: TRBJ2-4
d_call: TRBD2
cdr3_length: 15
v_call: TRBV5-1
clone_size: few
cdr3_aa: CASSLGLAGQNIQYF
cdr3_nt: TGCGCCAGCAGCTTGGGGCTAGCGGGACAAAACATTCAGTACTTC

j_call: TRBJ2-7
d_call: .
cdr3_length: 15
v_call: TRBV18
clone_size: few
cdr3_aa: CASSPKRDTNYEQYF
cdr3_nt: TGTGCCAGCTCACCCAAACGGGACACCAACTACGAGCAGTACTTC

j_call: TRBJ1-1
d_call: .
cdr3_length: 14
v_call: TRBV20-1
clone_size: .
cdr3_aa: CSARFSEGNTEAFF
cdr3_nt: TGCAGTGCTAGATTTTCAGAGGGGAACACTGAAGCTTTCTTT

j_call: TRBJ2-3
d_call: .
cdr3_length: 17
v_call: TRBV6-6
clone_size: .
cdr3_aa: CASTKTVTPASTDTQYF
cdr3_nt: TGTGCCAGCACCAAAACCGTGACACCAGCGAGCACAGATACGCAGTATTTT

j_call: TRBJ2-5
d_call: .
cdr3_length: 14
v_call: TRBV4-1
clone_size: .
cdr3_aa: CASSQDRMQETQYF
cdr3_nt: TGCGCCAGCAGCCAAGACAGGATGCAAGAGACCCAGTACTTC

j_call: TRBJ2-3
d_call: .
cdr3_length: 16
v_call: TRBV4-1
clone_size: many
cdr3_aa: CASSQPHSVRADTQYF
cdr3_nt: TGCGCCAGCAGCCAACCCCATTCCGTTCGGGCAGATACGCAGTATTTT

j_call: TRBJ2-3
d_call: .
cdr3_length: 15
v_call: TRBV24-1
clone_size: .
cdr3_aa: CATSDLRDSTDTQYF
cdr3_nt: TGTGCCACCAGTGATTTGAGGGACAGCACAGATACGCAGTATTTT

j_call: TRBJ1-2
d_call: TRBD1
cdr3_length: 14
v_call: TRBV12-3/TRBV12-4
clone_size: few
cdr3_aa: CASRGQGAFYGYTF
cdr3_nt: TGTGCCAGCAGGGGACAGGGGGCCTTCTATGGCTACACCTTC

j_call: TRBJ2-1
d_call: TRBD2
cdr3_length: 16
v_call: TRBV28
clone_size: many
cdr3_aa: CASSVTSGGTADEQFF
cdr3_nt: TGTGCCAGCAGTGTGACTAGCGGGGGGACGGCCGATGAGCAGTTCTTC

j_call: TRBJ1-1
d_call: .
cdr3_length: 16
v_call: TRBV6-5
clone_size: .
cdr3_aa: CASSYYLGPPNTEAFF
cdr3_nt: TGTGCCAGCAGTTATTATTTGGGACCGCCGAACACTGAAGCTTTCTTT

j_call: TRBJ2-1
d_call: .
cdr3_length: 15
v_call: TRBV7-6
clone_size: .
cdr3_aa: CASSPVGGVRNGQFF
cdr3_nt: TGTGCCAGCAGCCCGGTGGGCGGGGTGAGGAATGGGCAGTTCTTC

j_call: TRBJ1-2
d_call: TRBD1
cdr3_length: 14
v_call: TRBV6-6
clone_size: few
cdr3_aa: CASSYKQGASGYTF
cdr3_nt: TGTGCCAGCAGTTACAAGCAGGGGGCGAGTGGCTACACCTTC

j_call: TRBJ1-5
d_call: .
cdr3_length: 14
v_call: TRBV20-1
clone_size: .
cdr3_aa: CSTIGELSNQPQHF
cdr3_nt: TGCAGTACAATCGGGGAGCTTAGCAATCAGCCCCAGCATTTT

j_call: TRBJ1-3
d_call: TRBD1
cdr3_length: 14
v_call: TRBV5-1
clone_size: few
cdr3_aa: CASSSQGQGNTIYF
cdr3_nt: TGCGCCAGCAGCTCCCAGGGACAGGGGAACACCATATATTTT

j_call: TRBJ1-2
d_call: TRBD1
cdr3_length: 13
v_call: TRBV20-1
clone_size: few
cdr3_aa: CSATGTGLYGYTF
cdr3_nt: TGCAGTGCAACCGGGACAGGGCTCTATGGCTACACCTTC

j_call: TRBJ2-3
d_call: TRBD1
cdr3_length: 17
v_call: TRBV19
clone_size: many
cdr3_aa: CASRDDRGSGGTDTQYF
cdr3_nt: TGTGCCAGTAGGGACGACAGGGGATCAGGAGGCACAGATACGCAGTATTTT

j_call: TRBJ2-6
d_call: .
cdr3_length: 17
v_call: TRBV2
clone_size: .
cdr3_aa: CASSEQGRRTGANVLTF
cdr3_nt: TGTGCCAGCAGTGAACAGGGAAGGAGGACTGGGGCCAACGTCCTGACTTTC

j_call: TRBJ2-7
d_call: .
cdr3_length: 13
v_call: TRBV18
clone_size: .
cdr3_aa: CASSSVVGHEQYF
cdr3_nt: TGTGCCAGCTCATCGGTGGTTGGCCACGAGCAGTACTTC

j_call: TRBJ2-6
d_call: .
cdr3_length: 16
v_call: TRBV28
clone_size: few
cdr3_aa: CASSLWRYTGANVLTF
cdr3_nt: TGTGCCAGCAGTTTATGGAGGTACACTGGGGCCAACGTCCTGACTTTC

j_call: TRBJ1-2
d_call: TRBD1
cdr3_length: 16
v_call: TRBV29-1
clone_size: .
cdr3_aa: CSVLTRSEGAFDGYTF
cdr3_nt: TGCAGCGTTCTAACCCGTAGTGAGGGGGCTTTTGATGGCTACACCTTC

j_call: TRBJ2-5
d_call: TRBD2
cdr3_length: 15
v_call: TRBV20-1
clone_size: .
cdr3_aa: CSARDRGGFQETQYF
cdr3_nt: TGCAGTGCTAGAGATCGGGGGGGGTTTCAAGAGACCCAGTACTTC

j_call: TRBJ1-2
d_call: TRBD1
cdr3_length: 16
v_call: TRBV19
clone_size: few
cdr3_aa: CASSTHLRQGENGYTF
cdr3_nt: TGTGCCAGTAGTACACACCTCAGACAGGGGGAGAATGGCTACACCTTC

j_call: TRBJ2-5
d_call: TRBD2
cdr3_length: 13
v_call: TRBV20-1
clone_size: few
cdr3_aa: CSARREFIETQYF
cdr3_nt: TGCAGTGCTAGGCGGGAGTTTATTGAGACCCAGTACTTC

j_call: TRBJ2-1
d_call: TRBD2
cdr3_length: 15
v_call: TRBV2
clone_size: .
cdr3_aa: CASSFLAGAINEQFF
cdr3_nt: TGTGCCAGCAGTTTCCTAGCGGGGGCCATCAATGAGCAGTTCTTC

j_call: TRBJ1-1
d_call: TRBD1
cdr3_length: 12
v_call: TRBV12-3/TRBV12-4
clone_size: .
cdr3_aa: CATRQGWTEAFF
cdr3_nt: TGTGCCACTCGACAGGGGTGGACTGAAGCTTTCTTT

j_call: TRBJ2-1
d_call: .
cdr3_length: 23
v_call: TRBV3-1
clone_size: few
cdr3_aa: CASSLYVGLAKVGPRSSYNEQFF
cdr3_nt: TGTGCCAGCAGCCTATATGTCGGGCTAGCAAAAGTAGGCCCCAGGAGCTCCTACAATGAGCAGTTCTTC

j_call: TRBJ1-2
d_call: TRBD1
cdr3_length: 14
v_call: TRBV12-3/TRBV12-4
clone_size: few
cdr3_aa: CASSKTGTGEGYTF
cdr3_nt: TGTGCCAGCAGTAAAACCGGGACAGGGGAGGGCTACACCTTC

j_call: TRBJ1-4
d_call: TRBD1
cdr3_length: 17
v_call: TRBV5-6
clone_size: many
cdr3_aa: CASSLDGQGRTNEKLFF
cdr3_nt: TGTGCCAGCAGCTTGGATGGACAGGGGCGGACTAATGAAAAACTGTTTTTT

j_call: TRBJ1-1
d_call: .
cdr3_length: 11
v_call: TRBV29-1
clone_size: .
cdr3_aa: CSVTKNTEAFF
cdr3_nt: TGCAGCGTTACAAAGAACACTGAAGCTTTCTTT

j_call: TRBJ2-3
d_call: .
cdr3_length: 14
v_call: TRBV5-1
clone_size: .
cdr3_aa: CASSDLQGGDTQYF
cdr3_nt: TGCGCCAGCAGCGACCTCCAGGGGGGGGATACGCAGTATTTT